This T cell receptor beta chain originates from a study of T cell responses to AZD1222 COVID-19 vaccine. Study context: Some second doses came at about 4 weeks and others at about 12 weeks; these were pooled.

The data were produced by immunoSEQ multiplex PCR, yet TCRdb's version contains in-frame clones alone and is incomplete. The repertoire consists of some 130,000 clones, with around four fifths occurring once and the leading ten covering approximately 4%. General study points: Along spike, vaccine-associated CD4 TCRs were found throughout, with dominance at 160-218 and 743-854.

As to this clone: The antigen remains unidentified.

The germline V gene encodes CDR1 SGHDT and CDR2 YYEEEE. This CDR3 is 14 amino acids long. V was pared by 0 bases and J by 9 bases, with 13 bases between. This specimen consisted of peripheral blood, obtained on day 0 of AZD1222 vaccination. The sequence was collected from an adult in good health. V is TRBV5-6 and J is TRBJ1-5; no clear D gene. The DNA of the CDR3 is TGTGCCAGCAGCTTGGGGGAGGAGAGAGGGCCCCAGCATTTT. This gives the protein CASSLGEERGPQHF.